The clone carrying this TCR beta chain was seen more than once but under ten times. The antigen is unknown. This sample is part of a study of cytomegalovirus exposure and HLA in healthy donors. General study results and limits: Reported findings show TCR beta sequences accurately forecast HLA-A and HLA-B alleles in most subjects. When a later analysis was performed, an Asian-associated ancestry cluster reportedly had fewer N-insertions than the approximately 690-donor mean. Most of the CMV-associated TCR beta chains (in a later analysis) appeared to be HLA-restricted.

Healthy bone marrow donors formed the donor group. PCR used 60 Vbeta primers and 13 Jbeta primers. Clones were sequenced by immunoSEQ multiplex PCR, and TCRdb holds only the in-frame ones, with some missing. Of about 150,000 clones in the sample, roughly four fifths were seen once. V gave up 11 bases and J gave up 1 base; unmatched junction bases: 6. The CDR3 is 15 residues long. Germline assignment: CDR1 SGHTA and CDR2 FQGNSA. Specimen: PBMCs. The TCR originated in a young man in good health and CMV-seronegative. This rearrangement joins TRBV7-2 to TRBJ2-1; 12 bases align to TRBD2. CDR3 nucleotide sequence: TGTGCCGGAGGGCTAGCGGGAGGGTCCTACAATGAGCAGTTCTTC. This codes for CAGGLAGGSYNEQFF.